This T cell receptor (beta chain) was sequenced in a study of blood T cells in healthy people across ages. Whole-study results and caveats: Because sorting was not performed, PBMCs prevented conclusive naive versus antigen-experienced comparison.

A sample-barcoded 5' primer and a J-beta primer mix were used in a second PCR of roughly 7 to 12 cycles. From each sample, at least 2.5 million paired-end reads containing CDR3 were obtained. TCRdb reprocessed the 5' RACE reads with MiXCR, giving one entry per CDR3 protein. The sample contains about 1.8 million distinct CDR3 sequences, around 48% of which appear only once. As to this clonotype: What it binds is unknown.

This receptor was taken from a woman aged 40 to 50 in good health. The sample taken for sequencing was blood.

CDR3 nucleotides: TGTGCCACCAGGCCCCGCGGGGCTGGGGCCAACGTCCTGACTTTC. It encodes CATRPRGAGANVLTF. V usage is TRBV6-5 and J usage is TRBJ2-6; D might be TRBD2 (6 bases). From germline, CDR1 is MNHEY and CDR2 SVGAGI. Trimming cost V 10 bases and J 2 bases, with 15 bases left between them. The CDR3 is made up of 15 amino acids.